These 13 T cell receptor beta chains originate from one sample sequenced in a study of early T cells in non-severe SARS-CoV-2 infection. MiXCR, run by TCRdb on the 5' RACE reads, gives a single entry per CDR3 protein. Of about 49,000 distinct CDR3 sequences listed, about 12% were seen once; the top ten hold about 8.9%. Sequenced: whole blood. The receptors originated from an adult who was a healthcare worker with PCR-confirmed SARS-CoV-2 infection or an uninfected control (not recorded which).

The table lists this clonotype with a few counts. The CDR3 DNA is TGTGCCAGCAGTTTAGGGGGACTAGCGGGGGTTCCCCCCACAGATACGCAGTATTTT. Translation: CASSLGGLAGVPPTDTQYF. The J gene is TRBJ2-3, the V gene TRBV12-3 or TRBV12-4, with TRBD2 identical over 14 bases. The CDR3 is 19 amino acids. V lost 1 base and J lost 2; bases outside the gene matches: 8.

This clonotype was detected many times. V usage is TRBV4-2 and J usage is TRBJ2-7, with D possibly matching TRBD1 (6 bases). CDR3 length: 16 amino acids. Per germline, CDR1 LGHNA and CDR2 YNFKEQ. V gave up 1 base and J gave up 4 bases, with 17 bases separating them. CDR3 in amino acids: CASSQAPLAGDYEQYF. The CDR3 region has the DNA TGTGCCAGCAGCCAAGCGCCCTTGGCAGGGGATTACGAGCAGTACTTC.

There are a few counts of this clonotype. This sequence joins TRBV5-1 and TRBJ2-2, with a tentative D call TRBD1 (5 bases). This CDR3 contains 13 residues. The ends were cut back, 4 bases at V and 4 bases at J, with 8 bases in the middle. Germline-derived CDR1 and CDR2 are SGHRS and YFSETQ. The CDR3 loop is CASSPTVTGELFF. The CDR3, as DNA: TGCGCCAGCAGCCCGACAGTCACCGGGGAGCTGTTTTTT.

This clonotype was observed many times. The V and J genes are TRBV16 and TRBJ2-1; no clear D. This CDR3 has 13 amino acids. The germline V and J ends were trimmed by 0 bases and 8 bases, with 8 bases remaining between them. Germline CDR1 and CDR2: KGHSY and FQNENV. The DNA of the CDR3 is TGTGCCAGCAGCCAATCAGGCAGCTATGAGCAGTTCTTC. This codes for CASSQSGSYEQFF.

This clonotype occurred a few times. V usage is TRBV11-2 and J usage is TRBJ2-7; D may match TRBD1 or TRBD2 (5 bases each). Trimming shortened V by 5 bases and J by 0 bases, and 11 bases separated the two germline ends. CDR3 length: 14 residues. The germline V gene has CDR1 SGHAT and CDR2 FQNNGV. CDR3 loop: CASSLGPSSYEQYF. Written as DNA, the CDR3 is TGTGCCAGCAGCCTGGGACCGAGCTCCTACGAGCAGTACTTC.

J is TRBJ2-7 and V is TRBV7-9; D call uncertain. The CDR3 sequence is 12 residues long. V was cut by 4 bases and J by 5 bases, with 9 bases left in between. Germline assignment: CDR1 SEHNR and CDR2 FQNEAQ (reference sequence). The CDR3 is CASSSAWDEQYF. The CDR3 nucleotides read TGTGCCAGCAGCTCGGCCTGGGACGAGCAGTACTTC.

V is TRBV11-2 and J is TRBJ2-7; D might be TRBD1 (6 bases). The CDR3 sequence is 16 residues long. The V and J ends lost 5 bases and 5 bases respectively, with 22 bases between them. CDR1 and CDR2 from the germline V gene are SGHAT and FQNNGV. The CDR3 DNA reads as TGTGCCAGCAGCCCGGGACACCCGAGGAGATCGAACGAGCAGTACTTC. Protein sequence: CASSPGHPRRSNEQYF.

The chain employs TRBV12-3 or TRBV12-4 and TRBJ1-6; TRBD1 might be the D (5 bases). Trimming left V 5 bases short and J 7 bases short, with 18 bases between. There are 16 residues in the CDR3. As DNA, the CDR3 is TGTGCCAGCAGTCCCAACCAGGGATCGACGAATTCACCCCTCCACTTT. Translated, it gives CASSPNQGSTNSPLHF.

This chain uses TRBV24-1 with TRBJ2-1; 9 nucleotides line up with TRBD2. This CDR3 has 19 residues. J was trimmed by 6 bases and V by 3 bases; bases with no gene match: 17. Germline V CDR1 and CDR2: KGHDR, SFDVKD. CDR3 sequence: CATSDPGTVAGVPVNEQFF. CDR3 DNA sequence: TGTGCCACCAGTGATCCCGGGACTGTAGCGGGAGTACCCGTCAATGAGCAGTTCTTC.

V gene TRBV7-8 combines with J gene TRBJ2-3, with D hard to call. The CDR3 is made up of 12 amino acids. The germline CDR1 and CDR2 sequences are SGHVS and FQNEAQ. The V gene lost 3 bases and the J gene lost 3 bases, with 4 bases spanning the gap. The CDR3 sequence: CASSFGTDTQYF. In DNA, the CDR3 is TGTGCCAGCAGCTTCGGGACAGATACGCAGTATTTT.

This clonotype was counted a few times. The chain uses TRBV28 and TRBJ2-7, with TRBD1 identical over 9 bases. V lost 2 bases to trimming and J lost 5 bases; unmatched junction nucleotides: 4. This CDR3 comprises 14 residues. CDR1 and CDR2 (germline): MDHEN, SYDVKM. The CDR3 protein is CASSLAQGANEQYF. CDR3 in DNA: TGTGCCAGCAGTTTAGCACAGGGGGCCAACGAGCAGTACTTC.

As DNA, the CDR3 is TGCGCCAGCAGCTTGGCCGGGACAGTTTATAATTCACCCCTCCACTTT. Residues: CASSLAGTVYNSPLHF. This rearrangement joins TRBV5-1 to TRBJ1-6; 7 bases match TRBD1. Trimming cost V 0 bases and J 4 bases; bases outside gene matches: 4. Germline CDR1 reads SGHRS; CDR2 reads YFSETQ. This CDR3 comprises 16 residues.

This clonotype occurred a few times. The rearrangement joins TRBV4-1 to TRBJ2-7; D perhaps matches TRBD2 (6 bases). Germline V lookup: CDR1 MGHRA, CDR2 YSYEKL. The CDR3 length is 13 residues. Trimming removed 3 bases at V and 5 bases at J, with 11 bases between. CDR3 sequence (DNA): TGCGCCAGCAGCCAGACTAGGGGTGACGAGCAGTACTTC. It encodes CASSQTRGDEQYF.